This section outlines one T cell receptor (beta chain) sequence together with its context. Which antigen it targets is not known. The sample holds no much larger clone one base away, and base qualities are not on file. The germline V gene specifies SGHAT as CDR1 and FQNNGV as CDR2. The CDR3 runs 14 residues from the cysteine to the phenylalanine. Only the CDR3 portion is preserved as DNA: 42 bases, with reading frame beginning at the first base. V lost 3 bases and J lost 2 bases; the stretch between them is 10 bases long. This entry comes from a study of control samples from healthy donors and cancer patients (TCRdb year 2020). The method behind the library was the immunoSEQ multiplex PCR assay. The table was pulled from immuneACCESS by TCRdb, which kept in-frame rearrangements only. Such tables lose some clones; where checked, under half of the loss comes from unresolved V genes, and the rest has no known cause. The sample yields about 82,000 clones; over 75% were counted once. Jointly, the top ten make up roughly 7% of the sample.

This TCR was recovered from a man in his fifties or sixties in good health. The chain couples TRBV11-2 to TRBJ1-2, and perhaps TRBD1 as D gene, on 6 matching bases. The sample comprised blood. The encoded CDR3 is CASSFIGTNYGYTF. In nucleotides, the sequence is TGTGCCAGCAGCTTCATAGGGACAAACTATGGCTACACCTTC.